This TCR beta chain was sequenced in a study of OX40 agonist ivuxolimab in advanced cancers. Some background on the complete study: Ivuxolimab, which targeted the costimulatory receptor OX40 (CD134), was an agonistic, fully human IgG2 monoclonal antibody. Patients were allowed to have had prior anti-PD-1, anti-PD-L1 or anti-CTLA-4 therapy, and 40% of the dose-escalation patients had previously received checkpoint inhibitors. Of the approximately 54 patients in dose escalation, 19 had hepatocellular carcinoma, some 15 had melanoma, 9 had renal cell carcinoma and 9 had head and neck cancer. The paper describes the monotherapy dose-escalation part (N of about 52 patients) of the phase I trial of ivuxolimab. Partial responses occurred in three dose-escalation patients, of whom one had hepatocellular carcinoma and two had cutaneous melanoma. The purpose of peripheral TCRbeta sequencing was to test whether ivuxolimab changed TCR sequence diversity and led to clonal T-cell expansion. A male proportion of around 81% and a mean age of 60 years, ranging from about 20 to 79, were recorded for the dose-escalation cohort. Intravenous ivuxolimab was administered to patients every 2 weeks at six dose levels: 0.01, 0.1, 0.3, 1.5, 3 and 10 mg/kg.

Patients with a history of autoimmune disease or receiving systemic immunosuppression were excluded from the trial. In every dose cohort, peripheral blood was drawn for TCR sequencing at baseline, cycle 4 day 1, and cycle 7 day 1. The samples were drawn from a first-in-human, open-label, multicenter phase I dose-escalation trial of ivuxolimab. The trial enrolled adults with locally advanced or metastatic head and neck squamous cell, hepatocellular, melanoma or renal cell carcinoma. CD4+ and CD8+ T cells were sorted separately from peripheral blood before TCR sequencing. Overall study results and their limits: At doses of 0.1 to 3.0 mg/kg, clonal expansion of both CD4+ and CD8+ blood T cells was observed from baseline to week 6. Low levels of normalized T-cell clonal expansion were also seen in some patients who did not respond. Partial responders in the 0.1-3.0 mg/kg groups had among the lowest normalized peripheral clonal expansion, especially among CD8+ T cells. The antigen specificity of the peripheral T cells that underwent clonal expansion was not determined. After ivuxolimab, expanded clones were on average more numerous among CD8+ T cells than among CD4+ T cells.

The CDR3, cysteine through phenylalanine, is 13 amino acids long. The only DNA kept is the CDR3, 39 bases in frame from the first base. From a lookup of the germline V gene, CDR1 and CDR2 are MNHNS and SASEGT. To sequence the TCRbeta CDR3 region, genomic DNA was isolated from the sorted cells. TCRbeta CDR3 regions were sequenced using the immunoSEQ Assay. This is the immuneACCESS table as TCRdb keeps it, with only in-frame sequences that have V and J called. A part of the clones is gone; compared with another copy, unresolved V genes explain less than half, and the rest is unexplained. For this sample the table gives 50,000 to 70,000 clones, of which around 88% were detected only once. 12% of the sample is held by the ten biggest clonotypes. In regard to this clone: The target of this receptor is not known. No clone much larger than this one lies a single base away; base qualities are absent.

The receptor's source is an adult with an advanced solid tumor such as melanoma, head and neck, liver or kidney cancer. The specimen was CD4+ or CD8+ T cells sorted from blood, collected in a trial of the OX40 agonist ivuxolimab. The rearranged chain carries TRBV6-1 and TRBJ1-4, with TRBD1 perhaps the D gene, on 6 matching bases. The sequenced DNA is TGTGCTGGGGGCCGCCTCCTTAATGAAAAACTGTTTTTT. This codes for CAGGRLLNEKLFF.